Following are 16 T cell receptor beta chains from one sample sequenced in a study of blood T cell dynamics during melanoma immunotherapy. Data came from immunoSEQ multiplex PCR; TCRdb stores just in-frame clones and leaves some out. The sample holds around 16,000 clones; roughly 92% are singletons and the top ten take 1.5% to 2%. The sample's time point: pre-treatment baseline. Sample: blood, taken from a patient treated with checkpoint blockade. The receptors originated from a human donor with melanoma.

V gene TRBV30 combines with J gene TRBJ1-2, with a tentative D call TRBD1 (6 bases). Trimming cost V 3 bases and J 6 bases, with 17 bases left between them. The CDR3 runs to 14 residues. Germline CDR1 and CDR2: GTSNPN and SVGIG (reference sequence). CDR3 loop: CAWSLSRGSHGYTF. The CDR3 DNA reads as TGTGCCTGGAGCTTAAGCAGGGGATCGCATGGCTACACCTTC.

The chain links TRBV18 to TRBJ1-2, with 7 bases matching TRBD1. CDR1 is KGHSH and CDR2 is LQKENI in the germline V gene. V was pared by 3 bases and J by 8 bases, with 6 bases of the junction left unmatched. CDR3 length: 13 amino acids. CDR3 loop: CASSPQGEGGYTF. CDR3 DNA sequence: TGTGCCAGCTCACCGCAGGGGGAAGGGGGCTACACCTTC.

The chain has TRBV4-3 and TRBJ1-1; D unclear. The CDR3 sequence is 15 residues long. Trimming removed 0 bases from V and 1 base from J, with 9 bases in between. Germline-derived CDR1 and CDR2 are LGHNA and YSLEER. As DNA, the CDR3 is TGCGCCAGCAGCCAAGACCCGGGCAGGAACACTGAAGCTTTCTTT. This codes for CASSQDPGRNTEAFF.

This chain links TRBV11-1 with TRBJ2-4; 8 bases are shared with TRBD2. The CDR3 consists of 17 residues. V lost 1 base, J lost 1 base, and 6 bases stayed unmatched. Germline assignment: CDR1 SGHAT and CDR2 FQDESV (reference sequence). The DNA for the CDR3 is TGTGCCAGCAGCTTAGGAGGTAGCGGGGTGGCCAAAAACATTCAGTACTTC. Translation: CASSLGGSGVAKNIQYF.

The rearrangement joins TRBV9 to TRBJ1-1, with unresolved D. V was trimmed by 4 bases and J by 1 base, leaving 17 bases between them. There are 16 residues in the CDR3. Germline CDR1 and CDR2: SGDLS and YYNGEE. This CDR3 is CASSPQVGRTNTEAFF. CDR3 nucleotide sequence: TGTGCCAGCAGCCCCCAAGTTGGCAGAACGAACACTGAAGCTTTCTTT.

CDR3 DNA: TGTGCCACCTCCCTTCCGGGCGGCGTGAACACTGAAGCTTTCTTT. It translates to CATSLPGGVNTEAFF. The chain employs TRBV19 and TRBJ1-1; no firm D call. V was trimmed by 10 bases and J by 0 bases, leaving 18 bases between them. The CDR3 runs 15 residues. Germline V gene lookup returns CDR1 LNHDA and CDR2 SQIVND (reference sequence).

This clone has more than one count but fewer than ten. The J gene is TRBJ2-7, the V gene TRBV6-5; D is unclear. The CDR3 length is 15 residues. Germline V lookup: CDR1 MNHEY, CDR2 SVGAGI. The V end lost 0 bases, the J end lost 7 bases, and 16 bases lay between the germline ends. In DNA form, the CDR3 reads TGTGCCAGCAGTTACTCGGAGCTACGGCTGGGGGAGCAGTACTTC. As protein: CASSYSELRLGEQYF.

This clone has only one observation. The gene calls are TRBV6-5 and TRBJ2-7; TRBD1 agrees at 11 bases. Looked up from germline, CDR1 is MNHEY and CDR2 is SVGAGI. J lost 6 bases, V lost 4 bases, and 5 bases had no gene match. This CDR3 has 14 residues. This CDR3 reads CASSLLGTGGEQYF. In DNA form, the CDR3 reads TGTGCCAGCAGTTTACTCGGGACAGGGGGCGAGCAGTACTTC.

This rearrangement joins TRBV5-5 to TRBJ1-5; D remains ambiguous. The CDR3 spans 15 residues. Germline CDR1 and CDR2: SGHKS and YYEKEE (reference sequence). V lost 4 bases and J lost 9, with 20 bases in between. CDR3 DNA: TGTGCCAGCAGCCTCACACCGGGGTTTGACGGGCCCCAGCATTTT. Protein sequence: CASSLTPGFDGPQHF.

The V gene is TRBV12-5, the J gene TRBJ2-3, with 9 bases matching TRBD2. The CDR3 is 15 residues long. CDR1 and CDR2 from the germline V gene are LGHNT and FRNRAP. V lost 1 base, J lost 4 bases, and 3 bases stayed unmatched. CDR3 region: CASGLGREGADTQYF. In DNA, the CDR3 is TGTGCTAGTGGTTTGGGGCGGGAGGGCGCAGATACGCAGTATTTT.

This sequence joins TRBV19 and TRBJ2-7; TRBD2 matches 7 bases. Germline V CDR1 and CDR2: LNHDA, SQIVND (reference sequence). V gave up 9 bases and J gave up 1 base; unmatched junction bases: 9. This CDR3 comprises 14 residues. CDR3 DNA: TGTGCCAGCGCCATGGCGGGGGATTCCTACGAGCAGTACTTC. Its protein product is CASAMAGDSYEQYF. Combining the CDR3 with reference TRBV19 and TRBJ2-7 gives the whole variable domain DGGITQSPKYLFRKEGQNVTLSCEQNLNHDAMYWYRQDPGQGLRLIYYSQIVNDFQKGDIAEGYSVSREKKESFPLTVTSAQKNPTAFYLCASAMAGDSYEQYFGPGTRLTVT.

As to this clone: This CDR3 is also generated by other DNA sequences in the sample. The chain carries TRBV29-1 and TRBJ1-2; weak D call: TRBD1 (5 bases). Germline CDR1 SQVTM, CDR2 ANQGSEA. Trimming removed 7 bases at V and 4 bases at J, with 13 bases between. CDR3 size: 12 residues. The CDR3 DNA sequence: TGCAGCGCAGAGTCCGGGGGCTATGGCTACACCTTC. Amino acids: CSAESGGYGYTF.

J is TRBJ1-1 and V is TRBV25-1; D unclear. V lost 10 bases and J lost 3, with 18 bases in between. This CDR3 contains 14 residues. The V gene's germline CDR1 is MGHDK and CDR2 SYGVNS. The CDR3 reads CANRGAVGHTEAFF. CDR3 nucleotides: TGTGCCAACCGTGGAGCGGTCGGACACACTGAAGCTTTCTTT.

This chain links TRBV7-2 with TRBJ2-7, with D perhaps matching TRBD1 (6 bases). This CDR3 comprises 15 residues. CDR1 and CDR2 from the germline V gene are SGHTA and FQGNSA. Trimming took 4 bases from V and 2 from J, leaving 15 bases between them. The CDR3 loop reads CASSSGIGQPYEQYF. For the CDR3, the DNA is TGTGCCAGCAGCTCTGGGATAGGACAGCCCTACGAGCAGTACTTC.

The chain links TRBV30 to TRBJ1-5; D is unclear. This CDR3 comprises 16 residues. Germline loops: CDR1 GTSNPN, CDR2 SVGIG (reference sequence). Trimming cost V 3 bases and J 6 bases, with 21 bases left between them. The CDR3 spells CAWSELGRPSSQPQHF. CDR3 DNA sequence: TGTGCCTGGAGCGAACTAGGACGGCCCTCGAGTCAGCCCCAGCATTTT.

This clone was found once. The chain uses TRBV5-1 and TRBJ1-2; unclear D gene. Germline V gene data show CDR1 as SGHRS and CDR2 as YFSETQ. The CDR3 is 13 amino acids. Trimming took off 4 bases at V and 3 bases at J, with 10 bases between the two ends. CDR3: CASSRYLDYGYTF. CDR3 nucleotide sequence: TGCGCCAGCAGCCGGTATTTAGACTATGGCTACACCTTC.